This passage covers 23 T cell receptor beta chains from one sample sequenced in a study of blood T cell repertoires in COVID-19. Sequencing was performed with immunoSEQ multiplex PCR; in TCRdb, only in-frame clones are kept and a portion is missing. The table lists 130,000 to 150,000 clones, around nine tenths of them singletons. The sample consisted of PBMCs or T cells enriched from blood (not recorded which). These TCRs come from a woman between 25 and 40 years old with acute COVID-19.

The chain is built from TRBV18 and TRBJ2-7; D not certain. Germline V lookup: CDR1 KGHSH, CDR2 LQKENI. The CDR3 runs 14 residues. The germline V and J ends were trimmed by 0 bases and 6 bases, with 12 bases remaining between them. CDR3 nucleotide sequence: TGTGCCAGCTCACCACCCCAGAGGAACGGCGAGCAGTACTTC. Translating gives CASSPPQRNGEQYF.

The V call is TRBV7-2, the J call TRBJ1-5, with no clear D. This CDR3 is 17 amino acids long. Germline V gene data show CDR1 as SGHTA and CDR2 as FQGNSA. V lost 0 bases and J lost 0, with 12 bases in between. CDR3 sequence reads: CASSLALRAYSNQPQHF. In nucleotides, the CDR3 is TGTGCCAGCAGCTTAGCGTTGCGGGCGTATAGCAATCAGCCCCAGCATTTT.

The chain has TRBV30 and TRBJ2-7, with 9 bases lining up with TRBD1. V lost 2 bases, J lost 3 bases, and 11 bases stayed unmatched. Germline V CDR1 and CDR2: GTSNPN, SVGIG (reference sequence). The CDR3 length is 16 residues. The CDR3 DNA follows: TGTGCCTGGAGTACTTCCCGGACAGGGGCCGGCTACGAGCAGTACTTC. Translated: CAWSTSRTGAGYEQYF.

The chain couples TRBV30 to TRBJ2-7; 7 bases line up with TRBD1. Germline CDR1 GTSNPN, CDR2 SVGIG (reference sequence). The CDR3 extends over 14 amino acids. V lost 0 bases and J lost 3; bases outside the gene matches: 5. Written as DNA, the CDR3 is TGTGCCTGGAGTGTAGGGGACAGCCGCTACGAGCAGTACTTC. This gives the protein CAWSVGDSRYEQYF. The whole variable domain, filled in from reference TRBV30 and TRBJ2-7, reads SQTIHQWPATLVQPVGSPLSLECTVEGTSNPNLYWYRQAAGRGLQLLFYSVGIGQISSEVPQNLSASRPQDRQFILSSKKLLLSDSGFYLCAWSVGDSRYEQYFGPGTRLTVT.

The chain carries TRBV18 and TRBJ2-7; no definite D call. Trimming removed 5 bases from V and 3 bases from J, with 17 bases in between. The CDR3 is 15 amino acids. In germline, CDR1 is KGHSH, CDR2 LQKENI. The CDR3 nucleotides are TGTGCCAGCTCAACGTTCACACCTTCGGGCTACGAGCAGTACTTC. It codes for CASSTFTPSGYEQYF.

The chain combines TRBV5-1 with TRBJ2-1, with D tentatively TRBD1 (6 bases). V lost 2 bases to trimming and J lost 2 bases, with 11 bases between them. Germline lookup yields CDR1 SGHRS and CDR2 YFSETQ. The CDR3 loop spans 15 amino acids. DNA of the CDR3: TGCGCCAGCAGCTTTGAGACAGGTACCTACAATGAGCAGTTCTTC. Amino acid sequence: CASSFETGTYNEQFF.

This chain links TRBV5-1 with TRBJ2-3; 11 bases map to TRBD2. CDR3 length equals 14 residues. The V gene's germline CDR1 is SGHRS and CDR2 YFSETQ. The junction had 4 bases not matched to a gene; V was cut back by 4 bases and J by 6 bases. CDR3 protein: CASSLLAGVDTQYF. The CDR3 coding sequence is TGCGCCAGCAGCCTACTAGCGGGAGTGGATACGCAGTATTTT.

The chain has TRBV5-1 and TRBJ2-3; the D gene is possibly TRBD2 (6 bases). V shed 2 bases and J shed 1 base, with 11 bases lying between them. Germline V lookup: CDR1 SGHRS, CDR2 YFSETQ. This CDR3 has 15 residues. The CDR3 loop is CASSFGGIRTDTQYF. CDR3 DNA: TGCGCCAGCAGCTTCGGAGGGATCCGCACAGATACGCAGTATTTT.

CDR3 nucleotides: TGTGCTAGTGGGCGACAGGGGGCCAACTGGCGGGAGGATTTTACTGAGCAGTTCTTC. As protein: CASGRQGANWREDFTEQFF. The J gene is TRBJ2-1, the V gene TRBV12-5; 10 bases are a match to TRBD1. In germline, CDR1 is LGHNT, CDR2 FRNRAP. The CDR3 is made up of 19 amino acids. V lost 6 bases, J lost 9 bases, and 23 bases stayed unmatched.

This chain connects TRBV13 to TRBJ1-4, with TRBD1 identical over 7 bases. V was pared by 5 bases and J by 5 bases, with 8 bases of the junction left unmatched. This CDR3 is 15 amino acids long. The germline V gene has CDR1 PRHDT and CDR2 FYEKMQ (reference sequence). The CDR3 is CASSRGRNSNEKLFF. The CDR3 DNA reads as TGTGCCAGCAGCAGGGGGCGGAATTCAAATGAAAAACTGTTTTTT.

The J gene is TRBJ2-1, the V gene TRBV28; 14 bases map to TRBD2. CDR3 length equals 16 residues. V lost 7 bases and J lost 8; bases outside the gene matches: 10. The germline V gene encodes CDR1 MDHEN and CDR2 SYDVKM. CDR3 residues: CASTPLGTSGSHEQFF. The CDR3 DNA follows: TGTGCCAGCACCCCTTTGGGGACTAGCGGGAGCCATGAGCAGTTCTTC.

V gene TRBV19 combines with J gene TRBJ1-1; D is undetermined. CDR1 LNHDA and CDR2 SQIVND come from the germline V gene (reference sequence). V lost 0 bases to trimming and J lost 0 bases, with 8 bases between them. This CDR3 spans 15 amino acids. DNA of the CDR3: TGTGCCAGTAGTATAGACAGCGCCCTGAACACTGAAGCTTTCTTT. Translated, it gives CASSIDSALNTEAFF. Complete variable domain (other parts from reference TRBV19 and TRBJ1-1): DGGITQSPKYLFRKEGQNVTLSCEQNLNHDAMYWYRQDPGQGLRLIYYSQIVNDFQKGDIAEGYSVSREKKESFPLTVTSAQKNPTAFYLCASSIDSALNTEAFFGQGTRLTVV.

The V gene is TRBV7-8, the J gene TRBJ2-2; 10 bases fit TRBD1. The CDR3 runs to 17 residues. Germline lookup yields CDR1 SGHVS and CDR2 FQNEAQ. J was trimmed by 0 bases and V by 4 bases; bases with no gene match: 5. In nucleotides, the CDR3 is TGTGCCAGCAGCTCGATGGACAGGGGGGCGAACACCGGGGAGCTGTTTTTT. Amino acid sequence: CASSSMDRGANTGELFF.

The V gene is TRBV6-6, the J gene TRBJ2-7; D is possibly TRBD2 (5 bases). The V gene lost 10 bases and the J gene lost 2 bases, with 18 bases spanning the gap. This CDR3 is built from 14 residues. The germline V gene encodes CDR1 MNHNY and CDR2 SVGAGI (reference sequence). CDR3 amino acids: CAISSVARAYEQYF. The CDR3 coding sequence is TGTGCCATCTCTTCGGTAGCGAGGGCCTACGAGCAGTACTTC.

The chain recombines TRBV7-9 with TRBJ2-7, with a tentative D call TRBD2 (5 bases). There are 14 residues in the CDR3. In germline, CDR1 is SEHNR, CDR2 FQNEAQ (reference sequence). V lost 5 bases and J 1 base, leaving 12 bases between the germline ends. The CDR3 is CASSAGMKSYEQYF. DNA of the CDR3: TGTGCCAGCAGCGCCGGGATGAAATCCTACGAGCAGTACTTC.

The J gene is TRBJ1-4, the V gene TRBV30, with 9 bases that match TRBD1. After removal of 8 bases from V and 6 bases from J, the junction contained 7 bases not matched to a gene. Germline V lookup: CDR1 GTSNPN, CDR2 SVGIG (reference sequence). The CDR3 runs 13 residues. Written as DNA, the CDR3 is TGTGCCGGGGTACAGGGGGCGGATGAAAAACTGTTTTTT. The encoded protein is CAGVQGADEKLFF.

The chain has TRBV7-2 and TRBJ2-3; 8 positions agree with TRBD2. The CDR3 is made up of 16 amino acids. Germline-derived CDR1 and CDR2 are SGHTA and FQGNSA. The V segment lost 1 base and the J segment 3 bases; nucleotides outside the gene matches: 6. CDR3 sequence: CASSLEGGRRTDTQYF. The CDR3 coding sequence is TGTGCCAGCAGCTTAGAAGGCGGGAGGAGGACAGATACGCAGTATTTT.

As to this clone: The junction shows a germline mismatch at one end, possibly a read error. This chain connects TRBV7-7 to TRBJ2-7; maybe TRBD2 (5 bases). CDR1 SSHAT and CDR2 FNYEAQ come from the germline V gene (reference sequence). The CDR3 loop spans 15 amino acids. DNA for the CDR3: TGTGCTAGCAGCCCAGGCGTCGGGGTGACGGACGAGCAGTACTTC. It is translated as CASSPGVGVTDEQYF.

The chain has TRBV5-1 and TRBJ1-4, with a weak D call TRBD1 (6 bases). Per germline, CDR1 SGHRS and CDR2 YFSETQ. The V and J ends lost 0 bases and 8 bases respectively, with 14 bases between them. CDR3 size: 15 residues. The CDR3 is CASSLAGGSEEKLFF. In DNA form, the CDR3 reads TGCGCCAGCAGCTTGGCTGGGGGCTCGGAAGAAAAACTGTTTTTT. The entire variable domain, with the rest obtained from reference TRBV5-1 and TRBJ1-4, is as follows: KAGVTQTPRYLIKTRGQQVTLSCSPISGHRSVSWYQQTPGQGLQFLFEYFSETQRNKGNFPGRFSGRQFSNSRSEMNVSTLELGDSALYLCASSLAGGSEEKLFFGSGTQLSVL.

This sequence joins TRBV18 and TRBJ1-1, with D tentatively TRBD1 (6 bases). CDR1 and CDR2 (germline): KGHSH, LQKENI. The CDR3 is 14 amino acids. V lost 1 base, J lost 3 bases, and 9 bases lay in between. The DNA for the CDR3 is TGTGCCAGCTCACCACAAGCAGGGGACACTGAAGCTTTCTTT. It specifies CASSPQAGDTEAFF.

Written as DNA, the CDR3 is TGCGCCAGCAGCCGCCTAGCGGGACCATACAATGAGCAGTTCTTC. It is translated as CASSRLAGPYNEQFF. The V gene is TRBV4-1, the J gene TRBJ2-1, with 9 bases identical to TRBD2. Looked up from germline, CDR1 is MGHRA and CDR2 is YSYEKL. J lost 4 bases, V lost 4 bases, and 5 bases had no gene match. The length of the CDR3 is 15 residues.

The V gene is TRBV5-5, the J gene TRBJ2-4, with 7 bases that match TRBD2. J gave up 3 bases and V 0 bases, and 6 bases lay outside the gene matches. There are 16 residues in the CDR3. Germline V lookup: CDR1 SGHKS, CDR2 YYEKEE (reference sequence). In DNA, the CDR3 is TGTGCCAGCAGCTTGGGGGAGGGTAGTTTCAAAAACATTCAGTACTTC. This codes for CASSLGEGSFKNIQYF.

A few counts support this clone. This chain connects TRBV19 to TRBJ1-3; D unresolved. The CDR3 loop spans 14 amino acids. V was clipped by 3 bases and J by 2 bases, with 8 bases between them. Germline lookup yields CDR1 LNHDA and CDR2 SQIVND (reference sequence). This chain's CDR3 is CASSIRFPGNTIYF. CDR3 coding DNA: TGTGCCAGTAGTATTCGGTTCCCTGGAAACACCATATATTTT.